Below, 29 T cell receptor beta chains from the same sample are listed, as sequenced in a study of T cell clonality in common variable immunodeficiency. TCRdb's copy holds only in-frame clones and misses some; the assay was immunoSEQ multiplex PCR. The record shows tens of thousands of clones for this sample, with no singletons present. Input material: peripheral blood mononuclear cells. Receptors originate from a person aged 18-70 years in good health.

This clone was detected many times. The read stops 3 residues short of the end of the CDR3; the missing end is completed from the germline J gene. The chain couples TRBV9 to TRBJ2-7; 7 bases match TRBD1. Trimming cost V 0 bases and J 5 bases; bases outside gene matches: 2. CDR1 is SGDLS and CDR2 is YYNGEE in the germline V gene. The CDR3 has 13 residues. CDR3 loop: CASSVAGTDEQYF. The DNA read from the CDR3 is TGTGCCAGCAGCGTAGCCGGGACAGACGAG.

This clone was seen many times. Coverage ceases 3 residues before the CDR3 finishes, and the germline J gene fills in the end. The chain carries TRBV12-3 or TRBV12-4 and TRBJ2-7; 11 bases line up with TRBD1. V lost 6 bases, J lost 4 bases, and 14 bases stayed unmatched. The CDR3 length is 17 residues. CDR3 amino acids: CASSFYGTGGRDYEQYF. The sequenced CDR3 bases are TGTGCCAGCAGCTTTTACGGGACAGGGGGGCGTGATTACGAG.

This clone has at least ten counts. Read data end 3 residues before the CDR3 end; the end is taken from the germline J gene. J is TRBJ1-2 and V is TRBV5-1; the match to TRBD1 covers 8 bases. The CDR3 consists of 17 residues. The germline CDR1 and CDR2 sequences are SGHRS and YFSETQ. V gave up 0 bases and J gave up 3 bases; unmatched junction bases: 10. CDR3 sequence reads: CASSLEGQAVGDYGYTF. The sequenced part of the CDR3 DNA is TGCGCCAGCAGCTTGGAGGGACAGGCAGTAGGGGACTATGGC.

This clone was counted ten times or more. The read ends 3 residues early relative to the CDR3; the germline J gene fills the gap. This rearrangement joins TRBV28 to TRBJ1-6; D is ambiguous. The CDR3 contains 17 residues. Trimming took 4 bases from V and 0 from J, leaving 13 bases between them. The germline gives CDR1 MDHEN, CDR2 SYDVKM. The sequenced CDR3 bases are TGTGCCAGCAGTTCGGTATCCCCAAGCTCCTATAATTCACCC. The encoded protein is CASSSVSPSSYNSP. The whole CDR3 protein reads CASSSVSPSSYNSPLHF.

This clone was seen many times. The read falls 3 residues short of the CDR3 end, and the missing part is taken from the germline J gene. The rearrangement joins TRBV11-2 to TRBJ1-4, with 7 positions matching TRBD1. The V gene's germline CDR1 is SGHAT and CDR2 FQNNGV. The CDR3 length is 14 residues. Trimming at V came to 0 bases and at J to 8 bases, leaving 3 bases not matched to a gene. CDR3 DNA (partial): TGTGCCAGCAGCTTAGACAGGGGGGCGGAAAAA. It specifies CASSLDRGAEK. The full CDR3 protein reads CASSLDRGAEKLFF.

This clone showed up many times. Sequencing ends 3 residues short of the CDR3 end; the germline J gene provides the rest. The V call is TRBV30, the J call TRBJ1-2, with D perhaps TRBD1 (5 bases). CDR3 length equals 12 residues. CDR1 and CDR2 from the germline V gene are GTSNPN and SVGIG (reference sequence). V lost 2 bases and J 2 bases, leaving 6 bases between the germline ends. The CDR3 loop is CAWSSGNYGYTF. CDR3 bases read: TGTGCCTGGAGTTCAGGGAACTATGGC.

This clone came up many times. The DNA ends 3 residues before the CDR3 does, and the rest of the CDR3 is filled in from the germline J gene. This sequence joins TRBV20-1 and TRBJ2-7; 7 bases are a match to TRBD2. V lost 2 bases, J lost 0 bases, and 7 bases stayed unmatched. The CDR3 is made up of 15 amino acids. Germline-derived CDR1 and CDR2 are DFQATT and SNEGSKA (reference sequence). The CDR3 sequence is CSARSASGLSYEQYF. Incomplete CDR3 DNA: TGCAGTGCTAGATCGGCTAGCGGCCTCTCCTACGAG.

This clone was seen many times. The missing CDR3 end, 3 residues past where the read stops, is filled in from the germline J gene. The rearrangement joins TRBV3-1 (or the pseudogene TRBV3-2) to TRBJ2-1, with TRBD2 identical over 10 bases. Losses at the gene ends were 0 bases for V and 0 bases for J; bases not matched to a gene: 5. The CDR3 loop spans 18 amino acids. CDR1 and CDR2 from the germline V gene are LGHDT and YNNKEL (reference sequence). The CDR3 here is CASSQESLAGSSYNEQFF. CDR3 bases read: TGTGCCAGCAGCCAAGAATCACTAGCGGGGAGCTCCTACAATGAG.

This clone was seen ten or more times. An end of the junction differs from the germline gene, which may be a read error. The read halts 3 residues ahead of the CDR3 end, with the missing end drawn from the germline J gene. The genes are TRBV6-4 and TRBJ2-2, with 10 bases fitting TRBD2. Germline CDR1 MRHNA, CDR2 SNTAGT. This CDR3 spans 14 amino acids. CDR3 DNA (partial): TGTGCCAGCAGTGCTAGCGGGAGCACCGGGGGG. This sequence encodes CASSASGSTGG. The complete CDR3 protein is CASSASGSTGGLFF.

The sample holds many counts of this clone. The read finishes 3 residues shy of the CDR3 end, and the germline J gene is used to complete it. The rearrangement joins TRBV2 to TRBJ1-1; weak D call: TRBD1 (5 bases). Trimming took 6 bases from V and 5 from J, leaving 16 bases between them. CDR3 length: 14 residues. Germline V lookup: CDR1 SNHLY, CDR2 FYNNEI. The CDR3: CASSLRGGETEAFF. The sequenced CDR3 bases are TGTGCCAGCAGCCTCCGTGGGGGGGAAACTGAA.

In its sample, this clone was seen many times. The read falls 3 residues short of the CDR3 end, and the missing part is taken from the germline J gene. The chain carries TRBV6-4 and TRBJ1-2; 8 nucleotides line up with TRBD1. V lost 0 bases, J lost 2 bases, and 2 bases stayed unmatched. Germline lookup yields CDR1 MRHNA and CDR2 SNTAGT. The CDR3 length is 15 residues. The CDR3 loop is CASSDSYRGNYGYTF. The sequenced part of the CDR3 DNA is TGTGCCAGCAGTGACTCGTACAGGGGGAACTATGGC.

This clone was seen many times. From the germline J gene comes the end of the CDR3, since the read stops 3 residues before it. The V call is TRBV5-1, the J call TRBJ2-1, with 9 bases fitting TRBD2. This CDR3 is 15 amino acids long. V lost 4 bases and J lost 7; bases outside the gene matches: 9. Germline V gives CDR1 SGHRS, CDR2 YFSETQ. CDR3: CASSPASGIRNEQFF. CDR3 DNA (partial): TGCGCCAGCAGCCCAGCTAGCGGGATAAGGAATGAG.

This clone came up many times. The CDR3 sequence is CASSESGLAAAFF. The CDR3 bases that were read are TGTGCCAGCAGTGAAAGCGGGCTAGCAGCG. The gene calls are TRBV2 and TRBJ1-1; D unclear. The read finishes 3 residues shy of the CDR3 end, and the germline J gene is used to complete it. Looked up from germline, CDR1 is SNHLY and CDR2 is FYNNEI. There are 13 residues in the CDR3.

There are many counts of this clone. Its ends do not fully match the called genes, so a read error is possible. From the germline J gene comes the end of the CDR3, since the read stops 3 residues before it. The J gene is TRBJ2-5, the V gene TRBV4-1; perhaps TRBD1 as D (5 bases). The length of the CDR3 is 14 residues. Per germline, CDR1 MGHRA and CDR2 YSYEKL. This CDR3 reads CTSSQKGSPETQYF. CDR3 DNA, as far as it was read: TGCACCAGCAGCCAAAAGGGGTCTCCAGAGACC.

This clone was picked up many times. This CDR3 is CASSLAGGIDGYTF. The CDR3 DNA, read in part, is TGTGCCAGCAGCTTAGCGGGGGGTATCGACGGC. The chain uses TRBV7-8 and TRBJ1-2; D is perhaps TRBD1 (5 bases). Read sequence stops 3 residues before the CDR3 end, and the germline J gene provides the missing end. CDR3 size: 14 residues. Germline CDR1 and CDR2: SGHVS and FQNEAQ.

This clone has a count of ten or more. Read sequence stops 3 residues before the CDR3 end, and the germline J gene provides the missing end. V is TRBV20-1 and J is TRBJ2-5; possible D gene TRBD2, 5 bases. The V end lost 2 bases, the J end lost 5 bases, and 24 bases lay between the germline ends. The V gene's germline CDR1 is DFQATT and CDR2 SNEGSKA (reference sequence). CDR3 length equals 17 residues. CDR3 in amino acids: CSARNYQLTRGWETQYF. CDR3 DNA, as far as it was read: TGCAGTGCTAGAAACTATCAACTGACTCGCGGGTGGGAGACC.

In its sample, this clone was seen many times. The read terminates 3 residues before the CDR3 end, so the remaining end is supplied by the germline J gene. The chain is built from TRBV2 and TRBJ1-1, with TRBD1 identical over 11 bases. The CDR3 loop spans 16 amino acids. J lost 0 bases, V lost 7 bases, and 7 bases had no gene match. CDR1 and CDR2 from the germline V gene are SNHLY and FYNNEI. The covered CDR3 bases are TGTGCCAGCACCCCGGGACAGGGGGACTTGAACACTGAA. Translating it yields CASTPGQGDLNTE. The whole CDR3 sequence is CASTPGQGDLNTEAFF. The entire variable domain, with the rest obtained from reference TRBV2 and TRBJ1-1, is as follows: EPEVTQTPSHQVTQMGQEVILRCVPISNHLYFYWYRQILGQKVEFLVSFYNNEISEKSEIFDDQFSVERPDGSNFTLKIRSTKLEDSAMYFCASTPGQGDLNTEAFFGQGTRLTVV.

This clone was seen a handful of times. The observed sequence ends 3 residues before the CDR3 terminus, with the missing tail filled in from the germline J gene. The chain couples TRBV19 to TRBJ1-2, with D maybe TRBD1 (5 bases). The ends were cut back, 2 bases at V and 2 bases at J, with 9 bases in the middle. This CDR3 region has 14 residues. CDR1 and CDR2 (germline): LNHDA, SQIVND (reference sequence). CDR3 DNA (partial): TGTGCCAGTAGTATAACAGGTGTGAACTATGGC. As protein: CASSITGVNYG. The whole CDR3 protein reads CASSITGVNYGYTF.

This clone has a count of ten or more. Read data end 3 residues before the CDR3 end; the end is taken from the germline J gene. J is TRBJ2-1 and V is TRBV12-3 or TRBV12-4, with D possibly being TRBD2 (6 bases). The germline V and J ends were trimmed by 7 bases and 3 bases, with 19 bases remaining between them. The CDR3 extends over 16 amino acids. The CDR3 protein is CASTSRLVEHYNEQFF. CDR3 DNA (partial): TGTGCCAGCACCTCCCGACTAGTGGAACACTACAATGAG.

This clone was observed a handful of times. The read is 3 residues too short to cover the CDR3 end, so that end is filled in from the germline J gene. This chain connects TRBV19 to TRBJ2-3; 12 nucleotides match TRBD2. Germline loops: CDR1 LNHDA, CDR2 SQIVND (reference sequence). With 5 bases clipped from V and 2 bases from J, the junction kept 5 bases outside the gene matches. This CDR3 spans 16 amino acids. The CDR3 is CASSLSSGRATDTQYF. CDR3 DNA (partial): TGTGCCAGTAGTCTCTCTAGCGGGAGGGCCACAGATACG.

This clone was recorded many times. The CDR3 bases that were read are TGTGCCAGCAGGACTAGCGGGAGTGATGAG. Its protein product is CASRTSGSDE. The CDR3, in full, reads CASRTSGSDEQFF. The chain joins TRBV5-4 to TRBJ2-1; 12 bases map to TRBD2. The CDR3 goes on 3 residues after the read ends, and that part is filled in from the germline J gene. The CDR3 runs 13 residues. The junction had 2 bases not matched to a gene; V was cut back by 5 bases and J by 8 bases. Germline CDR1 and CDR2: SGHNT and YYREEE (reference sequence).

The table lists this clone with many counts. The read halts 3 residues ahead of the CDR3 end, with the missing end drawn from the germline J gene. The V gene is TRBV30, the J gene TRBJ2-7; D ambiguous. The CDR3 is 12 residues long. Germline V gives CDR1 GTSNPN, CDR2 SVGIG (reference sequence). V shed 1 base and J shed 2 bases, with 6 bases lying between them. The sequenced CDR3 bases are TGTGCCTGGAGTGGTCAGACCTACGAG. This gives the protein CAWSGQTYE. From start to end, the CDR3 is CAWSGQTYEQYF.

This clone came up many times. With the read ending 3 residues before the CDR3 end, the germline J gene is used to fill in that end. The chain links TRBV18 to TRBJ2-7; 13 nucleotides line up with TRBD2. Germline V gives CDR1 KGHSH, CDR2 LQKENI. This CDR3 comprises 16 residues. The J segment lost 2 bases and the V segment lost 2 bases, leaving 3 bases of the junction unmatched. CDR3 DNA, as far as it was read: TGTGCCAGCTCACCAATGGGACTAGCGGGGACCTACGAG. This translates into CASSPMGLAGTYE. In full, the CDR3 reads CASSPMGLAGTYEQYF.

This clone appeared many times. The CDR3 end is not reached by the read, which stops 3 residues before it; the germline J gene fills it in. The chain employs TRBV6-2 or TRBV6-3 and TRBJ2-5, with TRBD2 matching 13 bases. Germline V gene lookup returns CDR1 MNHEY and CDR2 SVGEGT. V gave up 4 bases and J gave up 6 bases; unmatched junction bases: 5. The CDR3 is 15 residues long. The CDR3 region is CASSSTSGRRKTQYF. The sequenced part of the CDR3 DNA is TGTGCCAGCAGTTCGACTAGCGGGAGGAGAAAGACC.

At least ten counts were recorded for this clone. Read coverage stops 3 residues before the CDR3 terminus; the germline J gene supplies the remainder. This chain uses TRBV19 with TRBJ1-1, with 8 bases fitting TRBD1. The CDR3 runs 14 residues. Trimming removed 4 bases from V and 7 bases from J; junction bases left unmatched: 8. Germline V CDR1 and CDR2: LNHDA, SQIVND (reference sequence). CDR3 region: CASSTGGAGDEAFF. The part of the CDR3 DNA that was read is TGTGCCAGTAGTACAGGGGGCGCCGGGGATGAA.

This clone was seen at least ten times. The CDR3 extends 3 residues past the end of the read, so its final part is completed from the germline J gene. The V gene is TRBV5-6, the J gene TRBJ2-1, with 11 bases identical to TRBD2. Germline assignment: CDR1 SGHDT and CDR2 YYEEEE. The CDR3 has 15 residues. V lost 4 bases, J lost 0 bases, and 0 bases stayed unmatched. The CDR3: CASSTSGGSYNEQFF. The sequenced part of the CDR3 DNA is TGTGCCAGCAGCACTAGCGGGGGCTCCTACAATGAG. Full variable domain (missing parts from reference TRBV5-6 and TRBJ2-1): DAGVTQSPTHLIKTRGQQVTLRCSPKSGHDTVSWYQQALGQGPQFIFQYYEEEERQRGNFPDRFSGHQFPNYSSELNVNALLLGDSALYLCASSTSGGSYNEQFFGPGTRLTVL.

This clone has ten or more counts. The sequence runs out 3 residues before the end of the CDR3; the remainder is reconstructed from the germline J gene. The chain employs TRBV5-1 and TRBJ2-7; TRBD1 is a possible D gene (5 bases). V was trimmed by 0 bases and J by 4 bases, leaving 8 bases between them. Germline CDR1 SGHRS, CDR2 YFSETQ. The CDR3 runs to 13 residues. CDR3 DNA (partial): TGCGCCAGCAGCTTGGAGGACACTTACGAG. Translated, it gives CASSLEDTYE. From start to end, the CDR3 is CASSLEDTYEQYF.

In regard to this clone: Read sequence stops 3 residues before the CDR3 end, and the germline J gene provides the missing end. The gene calls are TRBV5-1 and TRBJ1-5, with D tentatively TRBD1 (5 bases). The CDR3 runs 13 residues. Germline-derived CDR1 and CDR2 are SGHRS and YFSETQ. V lost 1 base and J lost 5, with 7 bases in between. CDR3 in amino acids: CASSLQGDQPQHF. The covered CDR3 bases are TGCGCCAGCAGCTTGCAAGGGGATCAGCCC.

This clone was counted at least ten times. The CDR3 goes on 3 residues after the read ends, and that part is filled in from the germline J gene. V and J are TRBV7-8 and TRBJ2-2, with D unclear. CDR3 size: 16 residues. CDR1 and CDR2 from the germline V gene are SGHVS and FQNEAQ. The V gene lost 5 bases and the J gene lost 1 base, with 14 bases spanning the gap. This CDR3 is CASSPRSGLNTGELFF. The part of the CDR3 DNA that was read is TGTGCCAGCAGCCCCCGGTCTGGGCTGAACACCGGGGAG.